This TCR beta chain was captured by sequencing in a study of T cell responses to AZD1222 COVID-19 vaccine listed by TCRdb under 2021. In the study overall: AZD1222 recipients given second doses at about 4 weeks or at about 12 weeks were pooled, since spike-specific TCR depth and breadth were not found to differ between the two schedules. A total of 233 trial participants underwent TCR sequencing, of whom about 210 received two doses of AZD1222 and about 26 received two doses of the MenACWY control vaccine. Trial participants were enrolled by age into 18-55, 56-69 and 70-plus year subgroups, with approximately 160, 26 and 62 TCR-sequenced participants respectively.

What the authors observed across the whole study: Because no day 14 peak-response samples were available, the repertoires could be characterized only after the peak T cell response. Most participants were white British and females outnumbered males, and the authors suggested that clonal diversity may have been underestimated. Conclusions about previously exposed vaccinees were limited because only six AZD1222 recipients were SARS-CoV-2 seropositive at baseline. In the small 56-69-year group, the increase in depth fell short of significance, most likely because of low power. A significant rise in spike-specific TCR breadth and depth was observed after two AZD1222 doses relative to day 0 and relative to MenACWY recipients. Reportedly, close to half of the unique spike-specific TCRs recognized epitopes lying outside the regions that are mutated in the B.1.351 and B.1.1.7 variants. Vaccine-associated CD4 TCRs spanned the whole spike protein, with dominant responses in regions 160-218 and 743-854.

As regards this clone: The specificity of this receptor is unknown. No base-level quality is on record; no much larger clone is a single base apart.

The CDR3 regions of human TCRbeta chains were analyzed by immunosequencing. Turning to the authors' computational methods: Repertoire TCRs were matched against a reference library of SARS-CoV-2-specific TCRs generated with the MIRA antigen-specificity platform. Breadth was defined as the fraction of unique TCRs that were SARS-CoV-2-associated, and depth was defined as the fraction of total T cells that were SARS-CoV-2-associated. Each spike-specific TCR was assigned to its reactive spike region and to a CD4 or CD8 class using the MIRA data. Log10-transformed breadth and depth values were compared by one-way ANOVA with Sidak's multiple comparisons tests. TCRdb holds this immuneACCESS table with in-frame rearrangements only. Some clones are missing; in checked studies, unresolved V genes explain under half, and the rest has no known cause. The DNA gave D and trimming, while V, J and clone size come from that table. In all, the sample holds just over 60,000 clones, and roughly three quarters of those were seen once. The ten biggest clones cover 11% to 15% of the sample.

The CDR3 numbers 16 residues from cysteine through phenylalanine. Only the CDR3 DNA stays, 48 bases, in frame from base 1. The germline V gene provides CDR1 SGHTS and CDR2 YDEGEE. At the junction V is shortened by 4 bases and J by 2 bases; bases outside the gene matches: 10. Sample time point, as interpreted from the label and publication: baseline before first vaccination. Vaccinee samples were obtained from the UK trials COV001 and COV002, which included a single-blind randomized controlled phase 2/3 trial of AZD1222 (ChAdOx1 nCoV-19) in healthy adults. For TCRbeta chain sequencing, PBMC samples from trial participants were taken at day 0 and at day 28 after the second dose.

The rearranged segments are TRBV5-8 and TRBJ2-5; the junction holds 8 bases that match TRBD1. The source of this sequence is an adult in good health. The sample was peripheral blood, taken on day 0 of AZD1222 vaccination. This receptor carries the CDR3 CASSATGTGLQETQYF. The DNA sequence is as follows: TGTGCCAGCAGCGCTACCGGGACAGGATTACAAGAGACCCAGTACTTC. Reference TRBV5-8 and TRBJ2-5 genes cover what lies past the CDR3, so the full variable domain is EAGVTQSPTHLIKTRGQQATLRCSPISGHTSVYWYQQALGLGLQFLLWYDEGEERNRGNFPPRFSGRQFPNYSSELNVNALELEDSALYLCASSATGTGLQETQYFGPGTRLLVL.